A single sample is the source of the 10 T cell receptor beta chains below, sequenced in a study of CD8 T cells in Susac syndrome. RNA totalling roughly 0.45 to 1 ug underwent reverse transcription with random hexamers. TCRdb itself ran the immunoSEQ multiplex PCR reads through MiXCR, one entry per CDR3 protein. In the table there are roughly 140,000 distinct CDR3 sequences, approximately 94% of which are singletons. The sample comprised CD4+ T cells from PBMCs. These receptors were obtained from a human donor with Susac syndrome.

This sequence joins TRBV13 and TRBJ2-7, with D hard to call. CDR1 PRHDT and CDR2 FYEKMQ come from the germline V gene (reference sequence). The V and J ends lost 1 base and 5 bases respectively, with 9 bases between them. The CDR3 totals 13 residues. The CDR3 DNA follows: TGTGCCAGCAGCTTAGATGGGGTGGACGAGCAGTACTTC. It encodes CASSLDGVDEQYF.

The chain joins TRBV7-9 to TRBJ1-6, with D possibly TRBD1 on 6 matching bases. Germline CDR1 is SEHNR and CDR2 is FQNEAQ (reference sequence). V dropped 0 bases and J dropped 10 bases, with 19 bases sitting between them. The CDR3 is 17 amino acids. CDR3 sequence: CASSLAGGIRDRSPLHF. The CDR3 nucleotides read TGTGCCAGCAGCTTAGCGGGGGGCATTAGGGATCGATCACCCCTCCACTTT.

The genes are TRBV18 and TRBJ2-3; 8 bases agree with TRBD1. From germline, CDR1 is KGHSH and CDR2 LQKENI. There are 14 residues in the CDR3. Germline trimming cut 2 bases from V and 5 bases from J; bases unmatched to any gene: 3. The CDR3 is CASSPTQGGDTQYF. Written as DNA, the CDR3 is TGTGCCAGCTCACCAACACAGGGGGGAGATACGCAGTATTTT.

The chain couples TRBV24-1 to TRBJ2-5; D is possibly TRBD2 (5 bases). This CDR3 is 15 amino acids long. The germline CDR1 and CDR2 sequences are KGHDR and SFDVKD. The V gene lost 3 bases and the J gene lost 7 bases, with 17 bases spanning the gap. The CDR3 spells CATSDATSGERTQYF. CDR3 DNA: TGTGCCACCAGTGATGCCACATCCGGGGAGCGGACCCAGTACTTC.

The chain joins TRBV29-1 to TRBJ1-2, with D possibly matching TRBD1 (6 bases). V was pared by 1 base and J by 4 bases, with 10 bases between. Germline assignment: CDR1 SQVTM and CDR2 ANQGSEA. The CDR3 length is 13 residues. CDR3 in amino acids: CSVEAQGGYGYTF. The CDR3 DNA reads TGCAGCGTTGAAGCCCAAGGGGGCTATGGCTACACCTTC.

This clonotype has only one observation. V is TRBV29-1 and J is TRBJ2-7; tentative D call: TRBD1 (7 bases). This CDR3 has 13 residues. Germline V CDR1 and CDR2: SQVTM, ANQGSEA. The V end was cut by 7 bases, the J end by 0 bases, with 13 bases between. CDR3 coding DNA: TGCAGCGGACGACAGGGAGGCTCCTACGAGCAGTACTTC. This codes for CSGRQGGSYEQYF.

The chain carries TRBV21-1 and TRBJ2-7; TRBD1, the table's D call, was not compared with the DNA. TRBV21-1 is reported as a pseudogene. The length of the CDR3 is 15 residues. The CDR3 region has the DNA TGTGCCAGCAAGTCGGTACGGGGGTTCTCCTACGAGCAGTACTTC. This sequence encodes CASKSVRGFSYEQYF.

The rearrangement joins TRBV20-1 to TRBJ2-1; the D gene is possibly TRBD2 (5 bases). Trimming took off 5 bases at V and 5 bases at J, with 19 bases between the two ends. The germline V gene has CDR1 DFQATT and CDR2 SNEGSKA (reference sequence). This CDR3 has 15 residues. The CDR3 is CSAGSGRRTHNEQFF. CDR3 bases: TGCAGTGCTGGAAGCGGACGGAGAACTCACAATGAGCAGTTCTTC.

The J gene is TRBJ1-3, the V gene TRBV12-3 or TRBV12-4, with D possibly matching TRBD1 (5 bases). The CDR3 contains 14 residues. Trimming shortened V by 5 bases and J by 4 bases, and 12 bases separated the two germline ends. In DNA form, the CDR3 reads TGTGCCAGCAGTCCCCCAGGGAGGGGAAACACCATATATTTT. It yields the protein CASSPPGRGNTIYF.

The chain has TRBV6-5 and TRBJ1-2, with 8 bases fitting TRBD1. The V gene end was trimmed by 1 base and the J gene end by 8 bases; junction bases not matched to a gene: 6. The CDR3 consists of 14 residues. Germline CDR1 MNHEY, CDR2 SVGAGI. CDR3 sequence reads: CASSYLGRGHGYTF. Here the CDR3 DNA reads TGTGCCAGCAGTTACTTGGGCAGGGGGCACGGCTACACCTTC.